The clone carrying this TCR beta chain showed up many times. The antigen is unknown. At both of two time points, around 5.6 milliliters of peripheral blood were drawn. The V end lost 7 bases, the J end lost 4 bases, and 5 bases lay between the germline ends. The CDR3 covers 11 residues. Germline CDR1 MNHNS, CDR2 SASEGT. These data belong to a study of prognosis after radiotherapy for stage I lung cancer. Study in general: The tumor diagnosis was squamous cell carcinoma for seven or eight patients and adenocarcinoma for roughly 11.

General observations from the study: Compared with a median of around 9,700 beforehand, unique TCR clone counts dropped to over 6,000 after stereotactic body radiation therapy.

It was by two-round multiplex PCR that TCR beta CDR3 was amplified from genomic DNA. Gene-specific primers for each TRBV and TRBJ gene drove first-round PCR. One entry per CDR3 protein results from TCRdb running MiXCR on the multiplex PCR reads. The profile shows some 35,000 distinct CDR3 sequences, 32% of them singletons. This clonotype originated in a donor of 50 years or more with non-small cell lung cancer. This chain connects TRBV6-1 to TRBJ2-1; D is unresolved. The sequencing used PBMCs, collected before or after stereotactic body radiation therapy (not recorded which). CDR3 in amino acids: CASMFYNEQFF. The DNA for the CDR3 is TGTGCCAGCATGTTTTACAATGAGCAGTTCTTC.